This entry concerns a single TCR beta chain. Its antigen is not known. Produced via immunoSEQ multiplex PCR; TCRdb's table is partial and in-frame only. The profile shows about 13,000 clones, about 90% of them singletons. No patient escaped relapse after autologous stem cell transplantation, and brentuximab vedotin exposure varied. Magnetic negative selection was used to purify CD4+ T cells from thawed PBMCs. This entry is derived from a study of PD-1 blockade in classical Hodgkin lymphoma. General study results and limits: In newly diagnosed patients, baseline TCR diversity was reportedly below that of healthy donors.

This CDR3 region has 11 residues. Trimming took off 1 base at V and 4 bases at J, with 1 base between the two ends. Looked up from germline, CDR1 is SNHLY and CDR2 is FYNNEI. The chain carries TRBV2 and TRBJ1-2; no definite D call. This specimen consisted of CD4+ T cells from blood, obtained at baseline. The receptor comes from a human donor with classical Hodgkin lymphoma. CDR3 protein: CASSEGYGYTF. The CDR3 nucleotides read TGTGCCAGCAGTGAAGGCTATGGCTACACCTTC.